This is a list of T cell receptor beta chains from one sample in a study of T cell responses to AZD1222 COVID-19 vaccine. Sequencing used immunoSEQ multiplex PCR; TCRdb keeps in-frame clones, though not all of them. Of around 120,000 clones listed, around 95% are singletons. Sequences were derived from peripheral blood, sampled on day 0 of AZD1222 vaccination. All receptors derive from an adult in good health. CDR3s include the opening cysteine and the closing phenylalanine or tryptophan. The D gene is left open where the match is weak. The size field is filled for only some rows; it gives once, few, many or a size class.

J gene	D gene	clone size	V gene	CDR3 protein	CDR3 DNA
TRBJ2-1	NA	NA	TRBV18	CASSIITGQGYNEQFF	TGTGCCAGCTCAATAATTACAGGGCAGGGCTACAATGAGCAGTTCTTC
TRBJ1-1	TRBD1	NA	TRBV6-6	CASSSETGTGATEAFF	TGTGCCAGCAGTTCTGAAACCGGGACAGGGGCCACTGAAGCTTTCTTT
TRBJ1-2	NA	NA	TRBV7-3	CASSLDGGTYGYTF	TGTGCCAGCAGCTTAGATGGGGGAACCTATGGCTACACCTTC
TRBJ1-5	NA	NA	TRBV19	CASTTRVSGDQPQHF	TGTGCCAGTACTACCCGGGTTTCAGGAGACCAGCCCCAGCATTTT
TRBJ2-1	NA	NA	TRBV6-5	CASSYRWTNEQFF	TGTGCCAGCAGTTACCGTTGGACAAATGAGCAGTTCTTC
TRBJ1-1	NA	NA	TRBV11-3	CASSLEWQSSFSTEAFF	TGTGCCAGCAGCTTAGAATGGCAAAGTTCCTTCAGCACTGAAGCTTTCTTT
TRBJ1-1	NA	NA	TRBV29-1	CSVGVSTEAFF	TGCAGCGTTGGTGTAAGCACTGAAGCTTTCTTT
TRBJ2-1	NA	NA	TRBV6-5	CASSLDREQFF	TGTGCCAGCAGTCTTGACCGGGAGCAGTTCTTC
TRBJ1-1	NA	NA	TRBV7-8	CASSLISGTVNTEAFF	TGTGCCAGCAGCTTAATCTCCGGGACCGTCAACACTGAAGCTTTCTTT
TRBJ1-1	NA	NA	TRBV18	CASSGTTWENTEAFF	TGTGCCAGCTCAGGGACAACCTGGGAAAACACTGAAGCTTTCTTT
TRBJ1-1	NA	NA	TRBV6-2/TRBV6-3	CASSYSSTVFAEAFF	TGTGCCAGCAGTTACTCGTCAACAGTTTTCGCTGAAGCTTTCTTT
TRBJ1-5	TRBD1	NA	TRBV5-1	CASSPQGVGNQPQHF	TGCGCCAGCAGCCCCCAGGGGGTGGGCAATCAGCCCCAGCATTTT
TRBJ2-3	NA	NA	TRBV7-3	CASGLGTDTQYF	TGTGCCAGCGGACTTGGCACAGATACGCAGTATTTT
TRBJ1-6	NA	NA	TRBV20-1	CSASRVVRSYNSPLHF	TGCAGTGCTAGTCGGGTCGTCCGCTCCTATAATTCACCCCTCCACTTT
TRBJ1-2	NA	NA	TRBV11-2	CASSLDGLQLGYTF	TGTGCCAGCAGCTTAGATGGTCTACAGTTGGGCTACACCTTC
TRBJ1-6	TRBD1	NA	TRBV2	CASMVNRGNSPLHF	TGTGCCAGCATGGTAAACAGGGGGAATTCACCCCTCCACTTT
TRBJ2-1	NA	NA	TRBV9	CASSVDGSAYNEQFF	TGTGCCAGCAGCGTAGATGGTAGCGCTTACAATGAGCAGTTCTTC
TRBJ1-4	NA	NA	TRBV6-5	CASMRGEKLFF	TGTGCCAGCATGCGGGGTGAAAAACTGTTTTTT
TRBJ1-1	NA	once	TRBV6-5	CASSYSSEVGTEAFF	TGTGCCAGCAGTTACTCGAGCGAAGTGGGGACTGAAGCTTTCTTT
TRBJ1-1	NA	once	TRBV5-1	CASSFANMGNTEAFF	TGCGCCAGCAGTTTTGCAAATATGGGTAACACTGAAGCTTTCTTT
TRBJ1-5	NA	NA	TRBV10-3	CAISERDAIQHF	TGTGCCATCAGTGAGCGGGACGCGATCCAGCATTTT
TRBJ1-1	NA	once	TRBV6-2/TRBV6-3	CASSHGGVLTTNTEAFF	TGTGCCAGCAGTCACGGGGGTGTTCTGACTACGAACACTGAAGCTTTCTTT
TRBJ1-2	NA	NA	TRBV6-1	CASSEAQTAYGYTF	TGTGCCAGCAGTGAAGCTCAGACAGCCTATGGCTACACCTTC
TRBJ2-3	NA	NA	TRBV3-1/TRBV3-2	CASSHVQGSTQYF	TGTGCCAGCAGCCATGTTCAGGGATCGACGCAGTATTTT
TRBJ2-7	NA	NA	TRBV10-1	CASSESGTYEQYF	TGCGCCAGCAGTGAGTCGGGCACCTACGAGCAGTACTTC
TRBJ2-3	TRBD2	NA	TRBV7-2	CASSPRLAGLDTQYF	TGTGCCAGCAGCCCCCGACTAGCGGGGCTAGATACGCAGTATTTT
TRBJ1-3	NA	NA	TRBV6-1	CASSDEPRNTIYF	TGTGCCAGCAGTGATGAACCCCGGAACACCATATATTTT
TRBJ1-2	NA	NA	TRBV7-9	CASSVTIGDYGYTF	TGTGCCAGCAGCGTTACTATAGGGGACTATGGCTACACCTTC
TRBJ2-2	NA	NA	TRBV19	CASSTAANTGELFF	TGTGCCAGTAGTACGGCCGCGAACACCGGGGAGCTGTTTTTT
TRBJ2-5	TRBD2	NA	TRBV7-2	CASSRSSGGPQETQYF	TGTGCCAGCTCCCGCTCTAGCGGGGGGCCCCAAGAGACCCAGTACTTC
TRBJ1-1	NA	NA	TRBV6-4	CASSHQGTMNTEAFF	TGTGCCAGCAGTCATCAGGGTACCATGAACACTGAAGCTTTCTTT
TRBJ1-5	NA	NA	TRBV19	CASSTRTAGNQPQHF	TGTGCCAGTAGTACCCGGACAGCCGGCAATCAGCCCCAGCATTTT